The source of this T cell receptor beta chain is a study of shared clonotypes between healthy human individuals. Study outcomes and limitations: Estimated richness values were generally larger in naive subsets than in memory subsets. For naive CD4 cells, roughly 5% of clonotypes were shared across a handful of donors. It was the non-shared clonotypes that had lower generation probabilities than clonotypes shared by all four donors.

The V gene's germline CDR1 is MNHNY and CDR2 SVGAGI (reference sequence). The CDR3 runs 12 residues. CD45RO-negative, CCR7-positively selected cells formed the naive CD8 fraction, excluding terminally differentiated effector memory CD45RA+ cells. In the source study's methods: Filtering differed, since immunoSEQ gave only junction sequences and no quality scores. Here immunoSEQ multiplex PCR was the method, and the copy in TCRdb shows in-frame clones only, minus some. Clonal size and the V and J genes are those of that table, whereas D and trimming came from the DNA. The table has over 2 million clones, around 96% seen once; the top ten hold about 1.1%. With respect to this clone: Its target is not known.

Sequenced sample: naive CD8+ T cells sorted from blood. The chain uses TRBV6-6 and TRBJ2-5; maybe TRBD1 (5 bases). The J call is doubtful: the DNA matches TRBJ2-7 better. This TCR derives from a man between 18 and 35 years old in good health. Written as DNA, the CDR3 is TGTGCCAGCAGAACAGGTTCCTACGAGCAGTACTTC. Translating it yields CASRTGSYEQYF.